One and the same sample provided the 23 T cell receptor beta chains below, sequenced in a study of CD8+ T cells in alopecia areata. Treatment here: oral pan-JAK inhibitor, 5-10 mg twice daily. The sequencing template was cDNA reverse transcribed from extracted RNA. Method: immunoSEQ multiplex PCR; TCRdb's copy keeps in-frame clones and lacks some. The sample lists around 200,000 clones; about 48% were seen once. The source was CD8+ T cells sorted from blood, collected at week 24, from a patient treated with tofacitinib. The receptors originated from a human donor with alopecia areata.

This chain connects TRBV4-1 to TRBJ1-6; D remains ambiguous. V was pared by 0 bases and J by 5 bases, with 5 bases between. The germline gives CDR1 MGHRA, CDR2 YSYEKL. The CDR3 is 14 residues long. Here the CDR3 reads CASSQEGNNSPLHF. CDR3 in DNA: TGCGCCAGCAGCCAAGAGGGGAATAATTCACCCCTCCACTTT.

The chain links TRBV7-6 to TRBJ1-1; D remains unclear. V gave up 1 base and J gave up 0 bases, with 9 bases separating them. The CDR3 extends over 15 amino acids. From germline, CDR1 is SGHVS and CDR2 FNYEAQ. The CDR3 region has the DNA TGTGCCAGCAGCTTAGAGTCCGGGATGAACACTGAAGCTTTCTTT. This gives the protein CASSLESGMNTEAFF.

The V call is TRBV11-2, the J call TRBJ1-5, with D unresolved. Per germline, CDR1 SGHAT and CDR2 FQNNGV. This CDR3 contains 15 residues. V lost 5 bases and J lost 0, with 11 bases in between. This CDR3 is CASSGAGNSNQPQHF. CDR3 DNA sequence: TGTGCCAGCAGCGGTGCTGGAAATAGCAATCAGCCCCAGCATTTT.

In its sample, this clone was seen a few times. The chain is built from TRBV6-6 and TRBJ2-3; TRBD1 agrees at 8 bases. The CDR3 length is 13 residues. Germline CDR1 is MNHNY and CDR2 is SVGAGI (reference sequence). The junction had 5 bases not matched to a gene; V was cut back by 7 bases and J by 5 bases. CDR3 amino acids: CASNQGAIDTQYF. DNA for the CDR3: TGTGCCAGCAATCAGGGGGCGATAGATACGCAGTATTTT.

This sequence joins TRBV9 and TRBJ2-7, with TRBD1 matching 9 bases. CDR3 length: 18 residues. Losses at the gene ends were 0 bases for V and 3 bases for J; bases not matched to a gene: 13. CDR1 and CDR2 (germline): SGDLS, YYNGEE. CDR3 nucleotides: TGTGCCAGCAGCGTAGGAGCTTGGGGGACAGGGCCCAACTACGAGCAGTACTTC. The encoded protein is CASSVGAWGTGPNYEQYF.

This clone appeared a few times. The rearrangement joins TRBV29-1 to TRBJ2-5; D is perhaps TRBD1 or TRBD2 (7 bases each). Germline assignment: CDR1 SQVTM and CDR2 ANQGSEA. The CDR3 is 14 residues long. The V and J ends lost 2 bases and 4 bases respectively, with 14 bases between them. CDR3 residues: CSVETRGGRETQYF. The DNA for the CDR3 is TGCAGCGTTGAAACCAGGGGGGGAAGAGAGACCCAGTACTTC.

This chain connects TRBV29-1 to TRBJ2-4; the D call may be TRBD1 or TRBD2 (5 bases each). Germline CDR1 is SQVTM and CDR2 is ANQGSEA. Between the trimmed V and J ends, which lost 1 base and 0 bases, there was a span of 10 bases. The CDR3 length is 15 residues. CDR3 sequence (DNA): TGCAGCGTTGAAGGGGGGATGGGAGCCAAAAACATTCAGTACTTC. This sequence encodes CSVEGGMGAKNIQYF. The complete variable domain, with remaining parts taken from reference TRBV29-1 and TRBJ2-4, reads SAVISQKPSRDICQRGTSLTIQCQVDSQVTMMFWYRQQPGQSLTLIATANQGSEATYESGFVIDKFPISRPNLTFSTLTVSNMSPEDSSIYLCSVEGGMGAKNIQYFGAGTRLSVL.

The chain links TRBV12-5 to TRBJ1-4; no definite D call. Germline V gene data show CDR1 as LGHNT and CDR2 as FRNRAP. Trimming pared 9 bases from V and 0 bases from J, leaving 20 bases between. The CDR3 sequence is 17 residues long. CDR3 DNA sequence: TGTGCTAGGGAGGATACAGAGTCTAATGCAACTAATGAAAAACTGTTTTTT. Translating it yields CAREDTESNATNEKLFF.

The rearrangement links TRBV9 to TRBJ2-1; unclear D gene. CDR1 and CDR2 from the germline V gene are SGDLS and YYNGEE. The CDR3 extends over 13 amino acids. V was pared by 0 bases and J by 9 bases, with 10 bases between. The CDR3 DNA sequence: TGTGCCAGCAGCGTAGCTGACCGAAGTGAGCAGTTCTTC. Its translation is CASSVADRSEQFF.

This clone was counted a few times. The rearrangement uses TRBV30 and TRBJ1-1; D gene unclear. Between the trimmed V and J ends, which lost 0 bases and 1 base, there was a span of 9 bases. Germline-derived CDR1 and CDR2 are GTSNPN and SVGIG (reference sequence). This CDR3 is 14 amino acids long. CDR3 bases: TGTGCCTGGAGTGTCGGGCATCCGAACACTGAAGCTTTCTTT. Its translation is CAWSVGHPNTEAFF.

The sample holds a few counts of this clone. The chain is built from TRBV28 and TRBJ2-2; D not certain. V was shortened by 6 bases and J by 5 bases, with 4 bases between the two germline ends. CDR1 and CDR2 (germline): MDHEN, SYDVKM. There are 11 residues in the CDR3. The CDR3 sequence is CASSPTGELFF. The CDR3 DNA follows: TGTGCCAGCAGCCCAACCGGGGAGCTGTTTTTT.

The genes are TRBV29-1 and TRBJ1-2, with TRBD1 as a possible D gene (6 bases). Germline-derived CDR1 and CDR2 are SQVTM and ANQGSEA. Trimming left V 1 base short and J 5 bases short, with 23 bases between. This CDR3 is built from 17 residues. For the CDR3, the DNA is TGCAGCGTTGAAGCCCACTCCCCCCGGACAGCGTTATATGGCTACACCTTC. Translating it yields CSVEAHSPRTALYGYTF.

This sequence joins TRBV5-1 and TRBJ1-5; a possible D gene is TRBD1 (5 bases). Deletions cut 4 bases from V and 0 bases from J, with 11 bases between. The CDR3 is 15 amino acids. From germline, CDR1 is SGHRS and CDR2 YFSETQ. The CDR3 protein is CASSPTGLSNQPQHF. CDR3 bases: TGCGCCAGCAGCCCTACAGGACTTAGCAATCAGCCCCAGCATTTT.

J is TRBJ1-1 and V is TRBV27; D gene unclear. Germline V gene data show CDR1 as MNHEY and CDR2 as SMNVEV (reference sequence). CDR3 length: 11 residues. Trimming took off 2 bases at V and 6 bases at J, with 4 bases between the two ends. The CDR3 DNA reads as TGTGCCAGCAGTTTAGGGTCTGAAGCTTTCTTT. Amino acids: CASSLGSEAFF.

The rearrangement joins TRBV2 to TRBJ1-2, with D hard to call. This CDR3 spans 16 amino acids. The ends were cut back, 4 bases at V and 6 bases at J, with 21 bases in the middle. CDR1 and CDR2 (germline): SNHLY, FYNNEI. Written as DNA, the CDR3 is TGTGCCAGCAGTGGAACAGCGAACGGGCCCTTCGATGGCTACACCTTC. Its protein product is CASSGTANGPFDGYTF.

This clone has a handful of counts. This chain joins TRBV18 and TRBJ2-1, with D possibly being TRBD1 (6 bases). Trimming took 3 bases from V and 6 from J, leaving 15 bases between them. Germline CDR1 is KGHSH and CDR2 is LQKENI. The CDR3 runs 15 residues. For the CDR3, the DNA is TGTGCCAGCTCACCTTGGCAGGGGACCCCCAATGAGCAGTTCTTC. This gives the protein CASSPWQGTPNEQFF. The variable domain in full, with the rest retrieved from reference TRBV18 and TRBJ2-1, is NAGVMQNPRHLVRRRGQEARLRCSPMKGHSHVYWYRQLPEEGLKFMVYLQKENIIDESGMPKERFSAEFPKEGPSILRIQQVVRGDSAAYFCASSPWQGTPNEQFFGPGTRLTVL.

This clone was seen once. CDR3 loop: CASSQDRGIQETQYF. CDR3 bases: TGCGCCAGCAGCCAAGACAGGGGCATACAAGAGACCCAGTACTTC. The chain couples TRBV4-3 to TRBJ2-5; TRBD1 is a possible D gene (6 bases). Trimming took 0 bases from V and 2 from J, leaving 10 bases between them. Germline lookup yields CDR1 LGHNA and CDR2 YSLEER. This CDR3 has 15 residues.

The chain has TRBV27 and TRBJ2-1; TRBD2 matches at 9 bases. Germline V CDR1 and CDR2: MNHEY, SMNVEV (reference sequence). V lost 5 bases and J lost 4; bases outside the gene matches: 3. This CDR3 region has 14 residues. This chain's CDR3 is CASSSGGIYNEQFF. The CDR3 DNA sequence: TGTGCCAGCAGTAGCGGGGGGATATACAATGAGCAGTTCTTC.

This clone has only one observation. The chain combines TRBV7-2 with TRBJ2-7; D may correspond to TRBD1 or TRBD2 (5 bases each). Deletions cut 1 base from V and 5 bases from J, with 9 bases between. The germline V gene encodes CDR1 SGHTA and CDR2 FQGNSA. The CDR3 is 13 amino acids. The CDR3 bases are TGTGCCAGCAGCTTAGGATTGGGGGACGAGCAGTACTTC. Its protein product is CASSLGLGDEQYF.

This chain links TRBV7-9 with TRBJ1-2; 7 bases agree with TRBD1. Germline trimming cut 1 base from V and 2 bases from J; bases unmatched to any gene: 1. The CDR3 runs 14 residues. Germline CDR1 reads SEHNR; CDR2 reads FQNEAQ (reference sequence). In DNA, the CDR3 is TGTGCCAGCAGCTTAGGAGGGGGCAACTATGGCTACACCTTC. It encodes CASSLGGGNYGYTF.

The rearrangement joins TRBV14 to TRBJ1-1; D remains unclear. V was pared by 7 bases and J by 0 bases, with 9 bases between. Germline values: CDR1 SGHDN, CDR2 FVKESK. The CDR3 spans 13 residues. CDR3: CASTELMNTEAFF. DNA of the CDR3: TGTGCCAGCACCGAGTTAATGAACACTGAAGCTTTCTTT.

This clone was seen a handful of times. The V and J genes are TRBV28 and TRBJ1-2; 9 bases fit TRBD1. Germline V gene lookup returns CDR1 MDHEN and CDR2 SYDVKM. CDR3 length: 14 residues. J was trimmed by 8 bases and V by 6 bases; bases with no gene match: 10. The CDR3 region has the DNA TGTGCCAGCAGGTCGAACAGGGGGCGCGGGGGCTACACCTTC. Translated, it gives CASRSNRGRGGYTF.

This clone was detected only a few times. The chain is built from TRBV18 and TRBJ1-5, with D possibly TRBD1 on 6 matching bases. The germline V gene has CDR1 KGHSH and CDR2 LQKENI. CDR3 length equals 14 residues. V dropped 3 bases and J dropped 6 bases, with 12 bases sitting between them. CDR3 region: CASSPTGLGQPQHF. The CDR3 region has the DNA TGTGCCAGCTCACCTACAGGGTTAGGTCAGCCCCAGCATTTT.